This is a list of T cell receptor beta chains from one sample in a study of cytomegalovirus exposure and HLA in healthy donors. Assay used: immunoSEQ multiplex PCR; TCRdb lists only in-frame clones, some missing. This table has over 100,000 clones, around two thirds appearing once. The sample taken for sequencing was PBMCs. These receptors originate from a woman aged 35 to 49 in good health and CMV-seronegative. The CDR3 runs from the conserved cysteine through the conserved F or W. Each record gives: D gene, V gene, clone size, J gene, CDR3 protein, CDR3 DNA. A D gene is named only where the DNA matches it firmly. Only some rows state a clone size, as once, few, many or a class for expanded clones.

d_call: .; v_call: TRBV18; clone_size: .; j_call: TRBJ1-2; cdr3_aa: CASSPWSPTGFTHNYGYTF; cdr3_nt: TGTGCCAGCTCACCATGGTCCCCTACAGGGTTCACTCACAACTATGGCTACACCTTC
d_call: TRBD1; v_call: TRBV30; clone_size: once; j_call: TRBJ2-7; cdr3_aa: CAWRGLGQNYEQYF; cdr3_nt: TGTGCCTGGAGGGGGTTGGGACAGAACTACGAGCAGTACTTC
d_call: .; v_call: TRBV27; clone_size: .; j_call: TRBJ2-7; cdr3_aa: CASSLGHPYEQYF; cdr3_nt: TGTGCCAGCAGTTTAGGGCATCCCTACGAGCAGTACTTC
d_call: .; v_call: TRBV7-2; clone_size: .; j_call: TRBJ1-2; cdr3_aa: CASSLGRIYGYTF; cdr3_nt: TGTGCCAGCAGCTTGGGGCGGATATACGGCTACACCTTC
d_call: TRBD1; v_call: TRBV5-4; clone_size: .; j_call: TRBJ1-2; cdr3_aa: CASSLGQGDGYTF; cdr3_nt: TGTGCCAGCAGCCTAGGACAGGGGGATGGCTACACCTTC
d_call: TRBD1; v_call: TRBV7-8; clone_size: once; j_call: TRBJ1-6; cdr3_aa: CASNPGQGNSPLHF; cdr3_nt: TGTGCCAGCAACCCCGGACAGGGAAATTCACCCCTCCACTTT
d_call: .; v_call: TRBV6-6; clone_size: .; j_call: TRBJ2-6; cdr3_aa: CASSYSEFPGANVLTF; cdr3_nt: TGTGCCAGCAGTTACTCAGAGTTTCCTGGGGCCAACGTCCTGACTTTC
d_call: .; v_call: TRBV19; clone_size: .; j_call: TRBJ1-1; cdr3_aa: CASSKTASMNTEAFF; cdr3_nt: TGTGCCAGTAGTAAGACAGCCAGCATGAACACTGAAGCTTTCTTT
d_call: .; v_call: TRBV5-1; clone_size: .; j_call: TRBJ2-3; cdr3_aa: CASSLLRSTDTQYF; cdr3_nt: TGCGCCAGCAGCCTCTTGCGTAGCACAGATACGCAGTATTTT
d_call: TRBD2; v_call: TRBV5-6; clone_size: .; j_call: TRBJ2-5; cdr3_aa: CASSPGLAGRQAETQYF; cdr3_nt: TGTGCCAGCAGCCCGGGACTAGCGGGGCGGCAAGCGGAGACCCAGTACTTC
d_call: TRBD1; v_call: TRBV19; clone_size: .; j_call: TRBJ2-7; cdr3_aa: CASSIDRPGQYEQYF; cdr3_nt: TGTGCCAGTAGTATAGACCGTCCGGGACAGTACGAGCAGTACTTC
d_call: .; v_call: TRBV27; clone_size: .; j_call: TRBJ1-2; cdr3_aa: CASRAGPAYGYTF; cdr3_nt: TGTGCCAGCAGGGCAGGTCCCGCCTATGGCTACACCTTC
d_call: TRBD1; v_call: TRBV27; clone_size: .; j_call: TRBJ1-5; cdr3_aa: CASSFGQGHQPQHF; cdr3_nt: TGTGCCAGCAGTTTCGGACAGGGACATCAGCCCCAGCATTTT
d_call: TRBD2; v_call: TRBV5-1; clone_size: .; j_call: TRBJ2-5; cdr3_aa: CASSLRLAGPSAETQYF; cdr3_nt: TGCGCCAGCAGCTTACGACTAGCGGGACCTTCGGCAGAGACCCAGTACTTC
d_call: TRBD2; v_call: TRBV5-1; clone_size: .; j_call: TRBJ2-3; cdr3_aa: CASSLLTSGDTDTQYF; cdr3_nt: TGCGCCAGCAGCTTACTGACTAGCGGGGACACAGATACGCAGTATTTT
d_call: TRBD1; v_call: TRBV9; clone_size: .; j_call: TRBJ2-7; cdr3_aa: CASSVSNRGAYEQYF; cdr3_nt: TGTGCCAGCAGCGTTTCCAACAGGGGTGCCTACGAGCAGTACTTC
d_call: .; v_call: TRBV30; clone_size: .; j_call: TRBJ1-1; cdr3_aa: CASTKEGTEAFF; cdr3_nt: TGTGCCTCCACCAAGGAGGGAACTGAAGCTTTCTTT
d_call: .; v_call: TRBV29-1; clone_size: few; j_call: TRBJ1-1; cdr3_aa: CSVEGPMNTEAFF; cdr3_nt: TGCAGCGTTGAAGGGCCCATGAACACTGAAGCTTTCTTT
d_call: .; v_call: TRBV5-4; clone_size: .; j_call: TRBJ2-5; cdr3_aa: CASSRGGPQETQYF; cdr3_nt: TGTGCCAGCAGCCGCGGAGGGCCCCAAGAGACCCAGTACTTC
d_call: TRBD2; v_call: TRBV27; clone_size: few; j_call: TRBJ2-7; cdr3_aa: CASSLSGVSSYEQYF; cdr3_nt: TGTGCCAGCAGTTTAAGCGGGGTTAGCTCCTACGAGCAGTACTTC
d_call: .; v_call: TRBV5-1; clone_size: .; j_call: TRBJ1-5; cdr3_aa: CASSLGGNQDPQHF; cdr3_nt: TGCGCCAGCAGCTTGGGGGGCAATCAGGATCCCCAGCATTTT
d_call: .; v_call: TRBV4-2; clone_size: .; j_call: TRBJ1-4; cdr3_aa: CASSQPGTEKLFF; cdr3_nt: TGTGCCAGCAGCCAACCAGGCACTGAAAAACTGTTTTTT
d_call: .; v_call: TRBV2; clone_size: few; j_call: TRBJ1-1; cdr3_aa: CASSEDGRLEAFF; cdr3_nt: TGTGCCAGCAGTGAAGATGGCAGGTTAGAAGCTTTCTTT
d_call: TRBD1; v_call: TRBV7-3; clone_size: once; j_call: TRBJ2-5; cdr3_aa: CASSSRQGETQYF; cdr3_nt: TGTGCCAGCAGCTCCCGACAGGGCGAGACCCAGTACTTC
d_call: .; v_call: TRBV6-5; clone_size: .; j_call: TRBJ1-5; cdr3_aa: CASRGVEENQPQHF; cdr3_nt: TGTGCCAGCAGAGGGGTTGAGGAAAATCAGCCCCAGCATTTT
d_call: .; v_call: TRBV27; clone_size: .; j_call: TRBJ1-1; cdr3_aa: CASSLTGESMNTEAFF; cdr3_nt: TGTGCCAGCAGTTTGACAGGAGAATCCATGAACACTGAAGCTTTCTTT
d_call: TRBD1; v_call: TRBV4-1; clone_size: .; j_call: TRBJ1-3; cdr3_aa: CASSSPQGAGNTIYF; cdr3_nt: TGCGCCAGCAGTTCCCCACAGGGGGCTGGAAACACCATATATTTT
d_call: .; v_call: TRBV7-8; clone_size: .; j_call: TRBJ1-5; cdr3_aa: CASSLEAGVGQPQHF; cdr3_nt: TGTGCCAGCAGCTTAGAGGCAGGGGTGGGTCAGCCCCAGCATTTT
d_call: .; v_call: TRBV28; clone_size: .; j_call: TRBJ2-2; cdr3_aa: CASSLQAPGELFF; cdr3_nt: TGTGCCAGCAGTTTACAGGCTCCCGGGGAGCTGTTTTTT
d_call: .; v_call: TRBV11-2; clone_size: once; j_call: TRBJ1-4; cdr3_aa: CASSLSGGTRGVKLFF; cdr3_nt: TGTGCCAGCAGCTTAAGCGGAGGAACCAGGGGTGTGAAACTGTTTTTT
d_call: TRBD1; v_call: TRBV30; clone_size: .; j_call: TRBJ1-4; cdr3_aa: CAFGQGQSTNEKLFF; cdr3_nt: TGTGCCTTCGGACAGGGGCAGTCCACTAATGAAAAACTGTTTTTT
d_call: TRBD1; v_call: TRBV2; clone_size: .; j_call: TRBJ1-3; cdr3_aa: CASSQQGQTTLNTIYF; cdr3_nt: TGTGCCAGCAGTCAACAGGGGCAGACGACCTTGAACACCATATATTTT
d_call: .; v_call: TRBV5-5; clone_size: .; j_call: TRBJ1-5; cdr3_aa: CASSLGGRKDQPQHF; cdr3_nt: TGTGCCAGCAGCTTGGGGGGGCGGAAGGATCAGCCCCAGCATTTT
d_call: TRBD1; v_call: TRBV30; clone_size: .; j_call: TRBJ1-5; cdr3_aa: CAWGLDRAFSGSNQPQHF; cdr3_nt: TGTGCCTGGGGACTTGACAGGGCCTTTTCGGGTAGCAATCAGCCCCAGCATTTT
d_call: TRBD1; v_call: TRBV6-5; clone_size: .; j_call: TRBJ1-2; cdr3_aa: CASNTGGRNYGYTF; cdr3_nt: TGTGCCAGCAATACAGGGGGCAGAAACTATGGCTACACCTTC
d_call: .; v_call: TRBV25-1; clone_size: .; j_call: TRBJ2-7; cdr3_aa: CASSENGRQFEQYF; cdr3_nt: TGTGCCAGCAGTGAAAATGGAAGACAGTTCGAGCAGTACTTC
d_call: .; v_call: TRBV19; clone_size: .; j_call: TRBJ1-2; cdr3_aa: CASHLQGPNYGYTF; cdr3_nt: TGTGCCAGTCACCTACAGGGACCTAACTATGGCTACACCTTC
d_call: .; v_call: TRBV5-6; clone_size: .; j_call: TRBJ1-3; cdr3_aa: CASSSGRWGSGNTIYF; cdr3_nt: TGTGCCAGCAGCTCCGGGAGGTGGGGCTCTGGAAACACCATATATTTT
d_call: .; v_call: TRBV15; clone_size: few; j_call: TRBJ2-1; cdr3_aa: CATSRDRAYNEQFF; cdr3_nt: TGTGCCACCAGCAGAGACCGCGCCTACAATGAGCAGTTCTTC
d_call: .; v_call: TRBV10-3; clone_size: .; j_call: TRBJ2-7; cdr3_aa: CAISEDSLYEQYF; cdr3_nt: TGTGCCATCAGTGAGGACAGTCTGTACGAGCAGTACTTC
d_call: .; v_call: TRBV4-1; clone_size: .; j_call: TRBJ1-5; cdr3_aa: CASSQVVSGVSNQPQHF; cdr3_nt: TGCGCCAGCAGCCAAGTAGTGTCGGGGGTTAGCAATCAGCCCCAGCATTTT
d_call: TRBD1; v_call: TRBV5-1; clone_size: .; j_call: TRBJ1-6; cdr3_aa: CASSFQTGVVSPLHF; cdr3_nt: TGCGCCAGCAGCTTCCAAACAGGGGTGGTGTCACCCCTCCACTTT
d_call: TRBD2; v_call: TRBV7-2; clone_size: .; j_call: TRBJ2-1; cdr3_aa: CASSLVGGDEQFF; cdr3_nt: TGTGCCAGCAGCTTAGTGGGGGGGGATGAGCAGTTCTTC
d_call: .; v_call: TRBV28; clone_size: once; j_call: TRBJ1-1; cdr3_aa: CASSFGSEAFF; cdr3_nt: TGTGCCAGCAGTTTCGGTTCCGAAGCTTTCTTT
d_call: .; v_call: TRBV4-2; clone_size: .; j_call: TRBJ2-3; cdr3_aa: CASSHPRSRVPDTQYF; cdr3_nt: TGTGCCAGCAGCCATCCCCGGAGTCGGGTCCCAGATACGCAGTATTTT
d_call: .; v_call: TRBV11-2; clone_size: few; j_call: TRBJ1-5; cdr3_aa: CASSPGKNYNQPQHF; cdr3_nt: TGTGCCAGCAGCCCGGGGAAGAATTACAATCAGCCCCAGCATTTT
d_call: TRBD2; v_call: TRBV6-7; clone_size: .; j_call: TRBJ2-2; cdr3_aa: CASSFTGTSGPTGELFF; cdr3_nt: TGTGCCAGCAGTTTCACCGGGACTAGCGGTCCTACCGGGGAGCTGTTTTTT
d_call: TRBD1; v_call: TRBV6-5; clone_size: .; j_call: TRBJ1-4; cdr3_aa: CASGPGTAVIEKLFF; cdr3_nt: TGTGCCAGCGGACCCGGGACAGCGGTTATAGAAAAACTGTTTTTT
d_call: TRBD1; v_call: TRBV2; clone_size: few; j_call: TRBJ2-3; cdr3_aa: CASSGQGKADTQYF; cdr3_nt: TGTGCCAGCAGTGGACAGGGTAAGGCAGATACGCAGTATTTT
d_call: .; v_call: TRBV6-6; clone_size: .; j_call: TRBJ1-1; cdr3_aa: CASSLGQLEAFF; cdr3_nt: TGTGCCAGCAGTTTGGGACAACTTGAAGCTTTCTTT
d_call: .; v_call: TRBV4-2; clone_size: .; j_call: TRBJ1-2; cdr3_aa: CASSQTGSGYTF; cdr3_nt: TGTGCCAGCAGCCAAACAGGGTCGGGCTACACCTTC
d_call: TRBD2; v_call: TRBV2; clone_size: .; j_call: TRBJ2-7; cdr3_aa: CASSGWETSVSF; cdr3_nt: TGTGCCAGCTCCGGCTGGGAGACTAGCGTTTCGTTC
d_call: TRBD1; v_call: TRBV27; clone_size: .; j_call: TRBJ1-4; cdr3_aa: CASSLSQGVGEKLFF; cdr3_nt: TGTGCCAGCAGTTTATCTCAGGGGGTAGGGGAAAAACTGTTTTTT